This paragraph covers one TCR beta chain sequence. In the original analysis: Reference gene primer amplification yielded estimated nucleated cell counts. Method: immunoSEQ multiplex PCR; TCRdb's copy keeps in-frame clones and lacks some. D and trimming come from the DNA, and the V and J calls and clone size come from that table. The table shows roughly 34,000 clones, with 87% occurring only once. J lost 3 bases, V lost 3 bases, and 5 bases had no gene match. Germline V gene sequence: CDR1 SQVTM, CDR2 ANQGSEA. The CDR3 sequence is 14 residues long. The sample originates from a study of blood T cell repertoires in COVID-19. Looking at the study overall: Specimens from acute and convalescent COVID-19 originated in the United States, Italy and Spain. PBMCs, B-cell-depleted T cells, or T cells provided the cDNA or gDNA that made up the material.

The source material was peripheral blood. This receptor was taken from a man older than 75 with active COVID-19. V and J are TRBV29-1 and TRBJ1-3, with 7 bases identical to TRBD1. The CDR3, as DNA: TGCAGCGTTGACGTGACAGGGAGTGGAAACACCATATATTTT. Its protein product is CSVDVTGSGNTIYF.